What follows are 29 T cell receptor beta chains derived from one specimen sequenced in a study of monozygotic twins with inflammatory bowel disease. TCRdb processed the 5' RACE reads again and assigns one entry to each CDR3 protein, with no DNA. The table counts 150,000 to 200,000 distinct CDR3 sequences; roughly 2.3% lies in the top ten. Sequences were obtained from blood. The receptors shown here come from a human donor with ulcerative colitis or Crohn's disease, or a healthy co-twin of an affected twin (not recorded which).

The chain links TRBV5-4 to TRBJ1-2; TCRdb's assignment of TRBD1 cannot be checked, as there is no DNA. CDR1 and CDR2 (germline): SGHNT, YYREEE (reference sequence). The CDR3 is made up of 15 amino acids. The chain's CDR3 is CASSRDQGQFYGYTF.

CDR3 sequence: CSARVGEAEAFF. This chain joins TRBV20-1 and TRBJ1-1. CDR1 is DFQATT and CDR2 is SNEGSKA in the germline V gene (reference sequence). The CDR3 length is 12 residues.

This sequence joins TRBV27 and TRBJ2-1; TCRdb lists TRBD2, though no DNA is available to test this call. The CDR3 is 15 residues long. CDR1 and CDR2 (germline): MNHEY, SMNVEV (reference sequence). The CDR3 sequence is CASTAGLGGYNEQFF.

The chain links TRBV5-6 to TRBJ1-2. The CDR3 contains 13 residues. From germline, CDR1 is SGHDT and CDR2 YYEEEE. CDR3 loop: CASTLPGSRGYTF.

V is TRBV6-2 or TRBV6-3 and J is TRBJ2-1; TCRdb gives TRBD1 as the D gene, but with no DNA this cannot be confirmed. In germline, CDR1 is MNHEY, CDR2 SVGEGT. The CDR3 length is 12 residues. Here the CDR3 reads CASSTGFDEQFF.

The rearrangement links TRBV4-2 to TRBJ2-2; TCRdb calls TRBD1, which cannot be checked without DNA. The germline CDR1 and CDR2 sequences are LGHNA and YNFKEQ. The CDR3 consists of 14 residues. The chain's CDR3 is CASSQGDGTGELFF.

V is TRBV5-4 and J is TRBJ2-3. This CDR3 is 14 amino acids long. Germline V CDR1 and CDR2: SGHNT, YYREEE (reference sequence). The chain's CDR3 is CASSLLVSTDTQYF.

The chain carries TRBV2 and TRBJ1-1; checking the TCRdb D call of TRBD1 is not possible without DNA. The CDR3 is 14 residues long. CDR1 and CDR2 (germline): SNHLY, FYNNEI. This CDR3 reads CASRLGTENTEAFF.

The chain has TRBV10-3 and TRBJ2-1; TCRdb calls TRBD1, which cannot be checked without DNA. This CDR3 is built from 14 residues. Germline CDR1 ENHRY, CDR2 SYGVKD. This CDR3 is CAISDGDRGREQFF.

CDR3 amino acids: CASSVTGSSDTQYF. The chain employs TRBV9 and TRBJ2-3; no DNA is available, so the TRBD1 call from TCRdb remains unchecked. Germline CDR1 reads SGDLS; CDR2 reads YYNGEE. This CDR3 is 14 amino acids long.

V gene TRBV13 combines with J gene TRBJ1-1; lacking DNA, the TRBD1 call made by TCRdb goes unchecked. This CDR3 has 15 residues. In germline, CDR1 is PRHDT, CDR2 FYEKMQ (reference sequence). CDR3 amino acids: CASSILRPGVTEAFF.

The gene calls are TRBV12-3 or TRBV12-4 and TRBJ1-1. The CDR3 sequence is 15 residues long. The CDR3 sequence is CASSHGTGGSTEAFF.

The rearrangement uses TRBV20-1 and TRBJ1-5; TCRdb calls TRBD1, which cannot be checked without DNA. Looked up from germline, CDR1 is DFQATT and CDR2 is SNEGSKA (reference sequence). The CDR3 has 13 residues. CDR3 region: CSIRQNSNQPQHF.

The chain uses TRBV27 and TRBJ2-7. Germline lookup yields CDR1 MNHEY and CDR2 SMNVEV (reference sequence). This CDR3 has 14 residues. The CDR3 sequence is CASSLQHSSYEQYF.

The CDR3 sequence: CASSLDRDAGANVLTF. The J gene is TRBJ2-6, the V gene TRBV11-2; TCRdb indicates TRBD1, and absent DNA this call remains unverified. There are 16 residues in the CDR3. Germline CDR1 SGHAT, CDR2 FQNNGV.

The chain employs TRBV5-6 and TRBJ1-4. Germline loops: CDR1 SGHDT, CDR2 YYEEEE. This CDR3 region has 14 residues. CDR3 loop: CASSLTRPSGKLFF. Variable domain in full (rest from reference TRBV5-6 and TRBJ1-4): DAGVTQSPTHLIKTRGQQVTLRCSPKSGHDTVSWYQQALGQGPQFIFQYYEEEERQRGNFPDRFSGHQFPNYSSELNVNALLLGDSALYLCASSLTRPSGKLFFGSGTQLSVL.

The chain joins TRBV6-1 to TRBJ2-5; the TCRdb D gene call, TRBD1, has no DNA to confirm it. Per germline, CDR1 MNHNS and CDR2 SASEGT. The CDR3 covers 15 residues. This chain's CDR3 is CASSFGGAGEETQYF.

CDR3 region: CASSLMGGDTRYYGYTF. This chain joins TRBV28 and TRBJ1-2; TCRdb's assignment of TRBD1 cannot be checked, as there is no DNA. This CDR3 has 17 amino acids. Germline V gene data show CDR1 as MDHEN and CDR2 as SYDVKM.

The V gene is TRBV9, the J gene TRBJ1-6; TCRdb lists TRBD1, though no DNA is available to test this call. CDR3 length equals 16 residues. Germline V gene data show CDR1 as SGDLS and CDR2 as YYNGEE. CDR3 in amino acids: CASSIEATGTNSPLHF.

The chain joins TRBV6-2 or TRBV6-3 to TRBJ1-1. This CDR3 contains 12 residues. Germline CDR1 is MNHEY and CDR2 is SVGEGT. CDR3 residues: CASSNPNTEAFF.

J is TRBJ1-1 and V is TRBV5-1; TCRdb proposes TRBD1, but this gene call is untestable without DNA. From germline, CDR1 is SGHRS and CDR2 YFSETQ. The CDR3 spans 14 residues. The CDR3 protein is CASSSTDGQAEAFF.

The chain recombines TRBV6-4 with TRBJ2-1; TCRdb proposes TRBD2, but this gene call is untestable without DNA. The CDR3 spans 15 residues. CDR1 is MRHNA, CDR2 SNTAGT, per germline. The CDR3 here is CASSDSTSGSNEQFF.

The chain links TRBV9 to TRBJ1-3; TCRdb proposes TRBD1, but this gene call is untestable without DNA. From germline, CDR1 is SGDLS and CDR2 YYNGEE. This CDR3 region has 16 residues. The CDR3 spells CASSAPTGVVGNTIYF. Full variable domain (missing parts from reference TRBV9 and TRBJ1-3): DSGVTQTPKHLITATGQRVTLRCSPRSGDLSVYWYQQSLDQGLQFLIQYYNGEERAKGNILERFSAQQFPDLHSELNLSSLELGDSALYFCASSAPTGVVGNTIYFGEGSWLTVV.

This chain uses TRBV27 with TRBJ2-6; there is no DNA to check the TCRdb D call of TRBD1. The germline CDR1 and CDR2 sequences are MNHEY and SMNVEV (reference sequence). The CDR3 consists of 17 residues. CDR3 region: CASSTPWGDSGANVLTF.

The rearrangement joins TRBV9 to TRBJ2-4; the TCRdb call, TRBD1, lacks DNA for checking. Germline CDR1 is SGDLS and CDR2 is YYNGEE. This CDR3 spans 15 amino acids. The CDR3 spells CASSPRGDDQNIQYF.

This sequence joins TRBV7-8 and TRBJ1-4; the D call of TRBD1 rests on TCRdb alone, since no DNA is present to check it. From germline, CDR1 is SGHVS and CDR2 FQNEAQ. The CDR3 is 16 residues long. The CDR3 is CASSPRDRATNEKLFF.

The chain's CDR3 is CASSYREGELFF. The chain has TRBV6-2 or TRBV6-3 and TRBJ2-2. The CDR3 is made up of 12 amino acids. CDR1 and CDR2 from the germline V gene are MNHEY and SVGEGT.

This chain connects TRBV5-1 to TRBJ2-1. This CDR3 spans 14 amino acids. The germline V gene encodes CDR1 SGHRS and CDR2 YFSETQ. CDR3 loop: CASSLLSNRNEQFF.

The chain recombines TRBV18 with TRBJ2-3; TCRdb's D call, TRBD1, is unchecked because there is no DNA. The CDR3 totals 16 residues. CDR1 KGHSH and CDR2 LQKENI come from the germline V gene. The CDR3 protein is CASSPRQGVSTDTQYF.